One sample yielded the 11 T cell receptor beta chains listed below, sequenced in a study of shared clonotypes between healthy human individuals (TCRdb year 2020). The method behind the library was the immunoSEQ multiplex PCR assay. In TCRdb, the immuneACCESS table is reduced to in-frame sequences with V and J assigned. These tables do not hold every clone; where another copy was compared, an unresolved V gene accounts for under half, and the others remain unexplained. The sample table contains 2 million to 2.5 million clones; only one count was recorded for around 90% of them. The ten largest clones represent about 0.41% of the sample. Sequencing used naive CD4+ T cells from PBMCs. This sample's cell subset or site label indicates: CD45RA+ positively selected. These receptors all come from a man between 18 and 35 years old in good health. Some clones in this sample may be carry-over from other donors' samples.

The CDR3: CASSRQGTSGFYEQYF. The DNA of the CDR3 is TGTGCCAGCAGCAGGCAGGGGACTAGCGGGTTCTACGAGCAGTACTTC. The chain employs TRBV7-2 and TRBJ2-7; 12 bases match TRBD2. This CDR3 contains 16 residues. Unmatched junction bases numbered 8, after V lost 5 bases and J lost 3 bases. Looked up from germline, CDR1 is SGHTA and CDR2 is FQGNSA.

The chain is built from TRBV7-9 and TRBJ2-1, with TRBD2 as a possible D gene (5 bases). V dropped 8 bases and J dropped 4 bases, with 15 bases sitting between them. Germline V gives CDR1 SEHNR, CDR2 FQNEAQ (reference sequence). This CDR3 comprises 14 residues. DNA for the CDR3: TGTGCCAGCTACGGACTTCGTGGTTACAATGAGCAGTTCTTC. It specifies CASYGLRGYNEQFF.

This clone occurred once. The V and J genes are TRBV6-1 and TRBJ2-1, with 12 nucleotides matching TRBD2. This CDR3 is built from 16 residues. The trim removed 4 bases at V and 1 base at J, leaving 2 bases unmatched. CDR1 MNHNS and CDR2 SASEGT come from the germline V gene. This CDR3 reads CASSVTSGRSYNEQFF. For the CDR3, the DNA is TGTGCCAGCAGTGTGACTAGCGGGAGATCCTACAATGAGCAGTTCTTC.

A few counts support this clone. The sample holds other DNA sequences that translate to the same CDR3. The rearrangement links TRBV7-9 to TRBJ1-1; no reliable D call. This CDR3 is 13 amino acids long. CDR1 and CDR2 (germline): SEHNR, FQNEAQ (reference sequence). Trimming stripped 5 bases from V and 5 bases from J, with 12 bases between. CDR3 coding DNA: TGTGCCAGCAGCCCCTCCCGGGGTACTGAAGCTTTCTTT. It codes for CASSPSRGTEAFF.

The chain uses TRBV7-8 and TRBJ1-1, with D unclear. Germline CDR1 reads SGHVS; CDR2 reads FQNEAQ. V was pared by 5 bases and J by 3 bases, with 10 bases between. CDR3 length: 13 residues. The CDR3 sequence is CASSVISHTEAFF. The CDR3 nucleotides read TGTGCCAGCAGCGTAATATCTCACACTGAAGCTTTCTTT.

This chain connects TRBV19 to TRBJ2-5, with 9 bases that match TRBD2. Losses at the gene ends were 1 base for V and 2 bases for J; bases not matched to a gene: 8. CDR3 length equals 17 residues. Germline V lookup: CDR1 LNHDA, CDR2 SQIVND (reference sequence). CDR3 DNA: TGTGCCAGTAGTATAGTGGCGGGAGGGCCCAGGCAAGAGACCCAGTACTTC. It specifies CASSIVAGGPRQETQYF.

As concerns this clone: The same CDR3 can be traced to other DNA sequences in this sample. The J gene is TRBJ2-2, the V gene TRBV5-1, with 11 positions matching TRBD1. V gave up 0 bases and J gave up 4 bases; unmatched junction bases: 5. The CDR3 runs 17 residues. CDR1 and CDR2 (germline): SGHRS, YFSETQ. Written as DNA, the CDR3 is TGCGCCAGCAGCTTGGAGGACAGGGGGCGTAGCACCGGGGAGCTGTTTTTT. Amino acid sequence: CASSLEDRGRSTGELFF.

The chain couples TRBV7-8 to TRBJ1-2; D gene unclear. The germline V and J ends were trimmed by 5 bases and 1 base, with 11 bases remaining between them. The CDR3 consists of 14 residues. From germline, CDR1 is SGHVS and CDR2 FQNEAQ. This CDR3 is CASSQRRGNYGYTF. The CDR3, as DNA: TGTGCCAGCAGCCAACGTCGGGGTAACTATGGCTACACCTTC.

V and J are TRBV9 and TRBJ1-2; D might be TRBD1 (5 bases). Germline assignment: CDR1 SGDLS and CDR2 YYNGEE. Trimming pared 6 bases from V and 7 bases from J, leaving 16 bases between. The CDR3 extends over 13 amino acids. The chain's CDR3 is CASTPRGVGGYTF. CDR3 nucleotides: TGTGCCAGCACCCCCAGAGGGGTCGGTGGCTACACCTTC.

The J gene is TRBJ2-7, the V gene TRBV11-2, with a weak D call TRBD2 (6 bases). Trimming pared 5 bases from V and 3 bases from J, leaving 23 bases between. The CDR3 extends over 17 amino acids. From germline, CDR1 is SGHAT and CDR2 FQNNGV. The CDR3 DNA sequence: TGTGCCAGCAGCCCTCCGCCGGGACTGGAGCAGAGCTACGAGCAGTACTTC. It codes for CASSPPPGLEQSYEQYF.

In the case of this clone: Other DNA sequences of this sample code for an identical CDR3. The V and J genes are TRBV7-2 and TRBJ2-2, with unresolved D. The length of the CDR3 is 14 residues. Germline CDR1 is SGHTA and CDR2 is FQGNSA. V lost 2 bases to trimming and J lost 2 bases, with 6 bases between them. The CDR3 loop reads CASSLLRNTGELFF. The CDR3, as DNA: TGTGCCAGCAGCTTATTGAGAAACACCGGGGAGCTGTTTTTT.